These 13 T cell receptor beta chains were sequenced from one sample in a study of T-cell reconstitution after alpha-beta-depleted transplantation in children. Unique molecular identifiers were used in preparing the TCRbeta library. MiXCR, applied by TCRdb to the PCR reads, yields one record per CDR3 protein. The table records about 980,000 distinct CDR3 sequences, roughly 29% of them present only once. This specimen consisted of PBMCs, mostly from graft donor cells, obtained 360 days after TCRalphabeta/CD19-depleted stem cell transplant. These receptors came from a boy under three years old who had a stem cell transplant for SCID, so the T cells may come from the graft donor.

This clonotype occurred a few times. The rearrangement joins TRBV6-1 to TRBJ2-1; possibly TRBD1 for D (6 bases). The CDR3 is 17 amino acids. Germline V CDR1 and CDR2: MNHNS, SASEGT. Trimming removed 2 bases from V and 0 bases from J, with 14 bases in between. The CDR3 nucleotides read TGTGCCAGCAGTGAAAGCTTGGGACACATCTCCTACAATGAGCAGTTCTTC. Translated, it gives CASSESLGHISYNEQFF.

This clonotype showed up just a few times. V and J are TRBV5-8 and TRBJ2-3; 7 nucleotides line up with TRBD1. CDR3 length equals 17 residues. Germline trimming cut 1 base from V and 0 bases from J; bases unmatched to any gene: 8. From germline, CDR1 is SGHTS and CDR2 YDEGEE. The CDR3 nucleotides are TGTGCCAGCAGCTTGAATCCGGGACAGACTAGCACAGATACGCAGTATTTT. The encoded protein is CASSLNPGQTSTDTQYF.

The table lists this clonotype with many counts. The chain carries TRBV5-1 and TRBJ2-7; D is unresolved. CDR3 length: 15 amino acids. The germline CDR1 and CDR2 sequences are SGHRS and YFSETQ. V was pared by 1 base and J by 4 bases, with 15 bases between. CDR3 amino acids: CASSLNQWPLYEQYF. Written as DNA, the CDR3 is TGCGCCAGCAGCTTGAATCAGTGGCCGTTATACGAGCAGTACTTC.

The chain employs TRBV5-1 and TRBJ2-1; no definite D call. Trimming removed 2 bases at V and 4 bases at J, with 13 bases between. CDR1 SGHRS and CDR2 YFSETQ come from the germline V gene. This CDR3 comprises 15 residues. The DNA of the CDR3 is TGCGCCAGCAGCTTATTGGTGTCGTTTTACAATGAGCAGTTCTTC. Its translation is CASSLLVSFYNEQFF.

This clonotype was seen a few times. The chain is built from TRBV11-2 and TRBJ1-6, with 10 bases matching TRBD1. The CDR3 is made up of 18 amino acids. Germline V CDR1 and CDR2: SGHAT, FQNNGV. V lost 4 bases, J lost 0 bases, and 6 bases stayed unmatched. CDR3 in amino acids: CASSSWDRGGSYNSPLHF. The CDR3 DNA reads as TGTGCCAGCAGCTCCTGGGACAGGGGAGGCTCCTATAATTCACCCCTCCACTTT.

CDR3 nucleotide sequence: TGTGCCATCCGGAGGACAGCGACTAGCACAGATACGCAGTATTTT. Amino acids: CAIRRTATSTDTQYF. V is TRBV10-3 and J is TRBJ2-3; TRBD1 might be the D (6 bases). This CDR3 has 15 amino acids. Trimming removed 8 bases from V and 0 bases from J, with 15 bases in between. In germline, CDR1 is ENHRY, CDR2 SYGVKD.

The V gene is TRBV18, the J gene TRBJ1-4; unclear D gene. The CDR3 spans 15 residues. CDR1 is KGHSH, CDR2 LQKENI, per germline. V was clipped by 1 base and J by 2 bases, with 8 bases between them. The CDR3 reads CASSPRAGTNEKLFF. The CDR3 nucleotides are TGTGCCAGCTCACCACGGGCGGGCACTAATGAAAAACTGTTTTTT.

The chain couples TRBV20-1 to TRBJ1-1; 7 nucleotides line up with TRBD1. V shed 4 bases, J shed 5 bases, and the junction held 10 bases outside the gene matches. Germline loops: CDR1 DFQATT, CDR2 SNEGSKA (reference sequence). The CDR3 runs 14 residues. CDR3 sequence reads: CSAKRQTGVTEAFF. The CDR3 DNA sequence: TGCAGTGCTAAGAGACAAACAGGGGTGACTGAAGCTTTCTTT.

This chain connects TRBV12-3 or TRBV12-4 to TRBJ2-2; D ambiguous. V dropped 6 bases and J dropped 5 bases, with 19 bases sitting between them. The CDR3 has 16 amino acids. As DNA, the CDR3 is TGTGCCAGCAGCCTCCTTGGCCAGGCTTATACCGGGGAGCTGTTTTTT. Its protein product is CASSLLGQAYTGELFF.

The chain has TRBV5-1 and TRBJ2-3; unclear D gene. The V end lost 3 bases, the J end lost 0 bases, and 5 bases lay between the germline ends. Germline-derived CDR1 and CDR2 are SGHRS and YFSETQ. This CDR3 has 13 amino acids. Here the CDR3 DNA reads TGCGCCAGCAGCTCTCATAGCACAGATACGCAGTATTTT. It yields the protein CASSSHSTDTQYF.

This clonotype has a handful of counts. The chain uses TRBV4-2 and TRBJ2-2; D is perhaps TRBD1 or TRBD2 (5 bases each). CDR1 and CDR2 from the germline V gene are LGHNA and YNFKEQ. This CDR3 is built from 15 residues. V shed 2 bases and J shed 3 bases, with 10 bases lying between them. The CDR3: CASSQTGRYTGELFF. CDR3 nucleotides: TGTGCCAGCAGCCAAACGGGACGGTACACCGGGGAGCTGTTTTTT.

This clonotype was observed a handful of times. This rearrangement joins TRBV7-2 to TRBJ2-1; TRBD2 matches 7 bases. CDR1 is SGHTA, CDR2 FQGNSA, per germline. CDR3 length equals 15 residues. V gave up 1 base and J gave up 7 bases; unmatched junction bases: 7. The CDR3 is CASSLGGGPANEQFF. The CDR3 DNA sequence: TGTGCCAGCAGCTTAGGGGGGGGTCCTGCAAATGAGCAGTTCTTC.

The chain is built from TRBV4-1 and TRBJ2-3; 9 bases agree with TRBD1. In germline, CDR1 is MGHRA, CDR2 YSYEKL. Trimming at V came to 4 bases and at J to 8 bases, leaving 10 bases not matched to a gene. CDR3 length equals 15 residues. In DNA form, the CDR3 reads TGCGCCAGCAGCCCCCGGACAGGGGAACGGGGTACGCAGTATTTT. Translating gives CASSPRTGERGTQYF.